A selection of T cell receptor beta chains follows, all from one sample in a study of cytomegalovirus exposure and HLA in healthy donors. Method: immunoSEQ multiplex PCR; TCRdb's copy keeps in-frame clones and lacks some. Among fewer than 250,000 clones listed, over 70% were seen once. Input material: PBMCs. Every receptor here comes from a woman between 18 and 30 years old in good health and CMV-seronegative. The CDR3 runs from the conserved cysteine through the conserved F or W. The D gene is left open where the match is weak. Clone size is given for some rows only: seen once, a few or many times, or a class if the clone is expanded.

TRBD1	-	TRBV5-1	TRBJ1-1	CASTPTGRAEAFF	TGCGCCAGCACCCCGACAGGGAGAGCGGAAGCTTTCTTT
TRBD1	-	TRBV7-2	TRBJ1-1	CASSWDRGVGAFF	TGTGCCAGCAGCTGGGACAGGGGAGTTGGAGCTTTCTTT
TRBD2	-	TRBV29-1	TRBJ2-3	CSVEDWTSGGSADTQYF	TGCAGCGTTGAAGACTGGACTAGCGGGGGTTCCGCAGATACGCAGTATTTT
TRBD1	-	TRBV6-6	TRBJ1-2	CASSLPGQGYGYTF	TGTGCCAGCAGCCTTCCGGGACAGGGATATGGCTACACCTTC
TRBD2	-	TRBV10-3	TRBJ2-5	CAISERLAGDQETQYF	TGTGCCATCAGTGAGAGGCTAGCGGGGGACCAAGAGACCCAGTACTTC
-	once	TRBV11-3	TRBJ1-1	CASSSTSTENTEAFF	TGTGCCAGCAGCTCGACCTCGACAGAGAACACTGAAGCTTTCTTT
TRBD1	-	TRBV4-1	TRBJ1-6	CASSQRPQGEALHF	TGCGCCAGCAGCCAAAGACCACAGGGGGAGGCCCTCCACTTT
-	-	TRBV6-1	TRBJ2-5	CASIPGHLQETQYF	TGTGCCAGCATCCCGGGACACCTTCAAGAGACCCAGTACTTC
TRBD1	-	TRBV6-1	TRBJ2-7	CASSVTGQDTLEQYF	TGTGCCAGCAGTGTTACGGGACAGGATACTCTCGAGCAGTACTTC
-	-	TRBV7-2	TRBJ2-7	CASSLGTAAYEQYF	TGTGCCAGCAGCTTAGGGACAGCTGCCTACGAGCAGTACTTC
TRBD1	-	TRBV27	TRBJ1-6	CASSLSRTGLNSPLHF	TGTGCCAGCAGTTTATCGAGGACAGGCCTAAATTCACCCCTCCACTTT
-	-	TRBV15	TRBJ1-1	CATSAGGDTEAFF	TGTGCCACCAGCGCGGGAGGGGACACTGAAGCTTTCTTT
-	-	TRBV6-6	TRBJ2-1	CASSYRSGRTDEQFF	TGTGCCAGCAGTTACCGGAGCGGTCGTACGGATGAGCAGTTCTTC
TRBD1	-	TRBV6-5	TRBJ2-1	CASSYDRDRGRNEQFF	TGTGCCAGCAGTTACGACCGGGACAGGGGTAGGAATGAGCAGTTCTTC
-	-	TRBV25-1	TRBJ2-3	CASSVYSTPTDTQYF	TGTGCCAGCAGTGTCTACTCAACCCCCACAGATACGCAGTATTTT
-	few	TRBV5-1	TRBJ2-5	CASSPGPKGETQYF	TGCGCCAGCAGCCCAGGGCCAAAGGGGGAGACCCAGTACTTC
TRBD2	-	TRBV9	TRBJ2-1	CASSVGLADNEQFF	TGTGCCAGCAGCGTGGGACTAGCGGACAATGAGCAGTTCTTC
-	-	TRBV5-8	TRBJ1-4	CASSHRRRASNEKLFF	TGTGCCAGCAGCCATCGACGGAGGGCGTCTAATGAAAAACTGTTTTTT
-	once	TRBV4-1	TRBJ2-3	CASSQKAGFTDTQYF	TGCGCCAGCAGCCAAAAAGCGGGCTTCACAGATACGCAGTATTTT
TRBD1	-	TRBV5-1	TRBJ2-2	CASSSGQGVTGELFF	TGCGCCAGCAGCTCCGGACAGGGCGTGACCGGGGAGCTGTTTTTT
TRBD2	-	TRBV5-1	TRBJ2-2	CASSPTVGGTGELFF	TGCGCCAGCAGTCCAACAGTGGGAGGGACCGGGGAGCTGTTTTTT
TRBD1	few	TRBV27	TRBJ2-5	CASSFQGDGETQYF	TGTGCCAGCAGTTTTCAGGGGGACGGGGAGACCCAGTACTTC